This T cell receptor (beta chain) was identified in a study of cytomegalovirus exposure and HLA in healthy donors. Whole-study context: Both the approximately 120 validation repertoires and the approximately 620 first-cohort repertoires used the same platform, as reported by a later analysis. Study-level points and caveats: High sensitivity and specificity were reportedly achieved when the classifier diagnosed cytomegalovirus status. Most observed TCR sequences were rare, whereas some public TCRs were detected in many donors.

V was pared by 4 bases and J by 1 base, with 11 bases of the junction left unmatched. The CDR3 runs 18 residues. Germline V gives CDR1 LGHNA, CDR2 YSLEER. TCRdb's table, derived via immunoSEQ multiplex PCR, lists solely in-frame clones and lacks some. The sample lists 110,000 to 150,000 clones, 84% seen once, with more than 1.4% in the top ten. With respect to this clone: The antigen remains unidentified.

The sequencing input was PBMCs. This clonotype was sampled from a woman in her thirties in good health and CMV-seronegative. V is TRBV4-3 and J is TRBJ2-1; 9 bases agree with TRBD1. DNA of the CDR3: TGCGCCAGCAGCCGCCAAACAGGGGGCTGGGGTTCCTACAATGAGCAGTTCTTC. Translated, it gives CASSRQTGGWGSYNEQFF.